Below are 30 T cell receptor beta chains sequenced from a single sample in a study of T cell responses to AZD1222 COVID-19 vaccine. The table came from immunoSEQ multiplex PCR; TCRdb's copy has only in-frame clones and leaves some out. This table holds about 170,000 clones, just under 95% found once. Sample: peripheral blood, taken on day 0 of AZD1222 vaccination. All receptors come from an adult in good health.

CDR3 loop: CASSVPGLAGSYNEQFF. DNA of the CDR3: TGTGCCAGCAGCGTTCCGGGACTAGCGGGCTCCTACAATGAGCAGTTCTTC. This chain uses TRBV7-8 with TRBJ2-1; 12 bases line up with TRBD2. Germline CDR1 and CDR2: SGHVS and FQNEAQ. V shed 5 bases and J 0 bases; nucleotides not matched to a gene: 5. This CDR3 has 17 residues.

The chain joins TRBV6-5 to TRBJ2-7; a possible D gene is TRBD1 (5 bases). Trimming removed 0 bases from V and 3 bases from J, with 9 bases in between. The germline V gene has CDR1 MNHEY and CDR2 SVGAGI. The CDR3 is 14 amino acids. CDR3 sequence reads: CASSYSRQFYEQYF. CDR3 in DNA: TGTGCCAGCAGTTACTCCCGACAGTTCTACGAGCAGTACTTC.

The chain recombines TRBV27 with TRBJ1-1; D possibly corresponds to TRBD1 (5 bases). The V and J ends lost 3 bases and 1 base respectively, with 9 bases between them. The CDR3 has 14 residues. Germline V gene sequence: CDR1 MNHEY, CDR2 SMNVEV (reference sequence). CDR3 nucleotides: TGTGCCAGCAGTTTTAACAGGCGGAACACTGAAGCTTTCTTT. It is translated as CASSFNRRNTEAFF.

This chain joins TRBV14 and TRBJ2-7; D uncertain. The length of the CDR3 is 14 residues. V gave up 0 bases and J gave up 4 bases, with 10 bases separating them. Germline CDR1 reads SGHDN; CDR2 reads FVKESK. CDR3 sequence: CASSQDGLWYEQYF. CDR3 DNA sequence: TGTGCCAGCAGCCAAGATGGGCTGTGGTACGAGCAGTACTTC.

The rearrangement links TRBV30 to TRBJ2-1, with 11 bases that match TRBD1. Per germline, CDR1 GTSNPN and CDR2 SVGIG (reference sequence). This CDR3 region has 15 residues. V trimming: 0 bases; J trimming: 6 bases; junction bases outside the gene matches: 4. CDR3 protein: CAWSVIGTGGNEQFF. CDR3 nucleotide sequence: TGTGCCTGGAGTGTAATTGGGACAGGGGGCAATGAGCAGTTCTTC.

The chain links TRBV2 to TRBJ2-7; 9 bases are a match to TRBD2. Losses at the gene ends were 5 bases for V and 0 bases for J; bases not matched to a gene: 5. CDR1 is SNHLY, CDR2 FYNNEI, per germline. The CDR3 is 15 amino acids. CDR3 nucleotide sequence: TGTGCCAGCAGTCGTATGACTAGCGGCTCCTACGAGCAGTACTTC. Its protein product is CASSRMTSGSYEQYF. The full variable domain, rest sourced from reference TRBV2 and TRBJ2-7, is EPEVTQTPSHQVTQMGQEVILRCVPISNHLYFYWYRQILGQKVEFLVSFYNNEISEKSEIFDDQFSVERPDGSNFTLKIRSTKLEDSAMYFCASSRMTSGSYEQYFGPGTRLTVT.

The gene calls are TRBV2 and TRBJ1-4; a weak D match, TRBD1 (5 bases). This CDR3 is 12 amino acids long. Germline V gene lookup returns CDR1 SNHLY and CDR2 FYNNEI. V was pared by 5 bases and J by 10 bases, with 11 bases between. The CDR3 sequence is CASSRQSRKLFF. In nucleotides, the CDR3 is TGTGCCAGCAGTCGACAGAGCCGAAAACTGTTTTTT. The whole variable domain, filled in from reference TRBV2 and TRBJ1-4, reads EPEVTQTPSHQVTQMGQEVILRCVPISNHLYFYWYRQILGQKVEFLVSFYNNEISEKSEIFDDQFSVERPDGSNFTLKIRSTKLEDSAMYFCASSRQSRKLFFGSGTQLSVL.

The CDR3 region has the DNA TGTGCCAGCAGGGTGACTAGCGGACATAACAATGAGCAGTTCTTC. Translating gives CASRVTSGHNNEQFF. V gene TRBV6-5 combines with J gene TRBJ2-1, with 9 bases that match TRBD2. CDR1 is MNHEY, CDR2 SVGAGI, per germline. Unmatched junction bases numbered 8, after V lost 6 bases and J lost 5 bases. There are 15 residues in the CDR3.

CDR3 nucleotide sequence: TGCGCCAGCAGACGAGGGGACGAAGTCGCTCAGCCCCAGCATTTT. Translated, it gives CASRRGDEVAQPQHF. The genes are TRBV5-1 and TRBJ1-5; maybe TRBD1 (5 bases). This CDR3 spans 15 amino acids. Trimming shortened V by 5 bases and J by 6 bases, and 18 bases separated the two germline ends. Germline V CDR1 and CDR2: SGHRS, YFSETQ. The variable domain in full, completed from reference TRBV5-1 and TRBJ1-5, reads KAGVTQTPRYLIKTRGQQVTLSCSPISGHRSVSWYQQTPGQGLQFLFEYFSETQRNKGNFPGRFSGRQFSNSRSEMNVSTLELGDSALYLCASRRGDEVAQPQHFGDGTRLSIL.

The gene calls are TRBV29-1 and TRBJ2-1, with D possibly called TRBD1 or TRBD2 (6 bases each). V was cut by 4 bases and J by 1 base, with 20 bases left in between. CDR3 length: 17 residues. Looked up from germline, CDR1 is SQVTM and CDR2 is ANQGSEA. CDR3 sequence (DNA): TGCAGCGTTGGGGGGGATCCGACAGGTAGATCCTACAATGAGCAGTTCTTC. It encodes CSVGGDPTGRSYNEQFF.

This chain uses TRBV4-3 with TRBJ2-1, with D uncertain. V was pared by 6 bases and J by 6 bases, with 9 bases between. The CDR3 is 12 residues long. The germline V gene has CDR1 LGHNA and CDR2 YSLEER. This chain's CDR3 is CASSSFGNEQFF. The CDR3 DNA reads as TGCGCCAGCAGTTCATTTGGCAATGAGCAGTTCTTC.

The V call is TRBV23-1, the J call TRBJ1-1; 11 nucleotides agree with TRBD1. TRBV23-1 is marked as an open reading frame, function uncertain. Trimming took 0 bases from V and 10 from J; bases not matched to a gene: 13. This CDR3 is 17 amino acids long. This chain's CDR3 is CASSQSGQGASGPSAFF. The CDR3 nucleotides read TGCGCCAGCAGTCAATCAGGACAGGGGGCAAGCGGCCCTTCAGCTTTCTTT.

CDR3 in amino acids: CASSLTGDTQYF. The CDR3 DNA follows: TGTGCCAGCAGCTTAACAGGAGATACGCAGTATTTT. The chain uses TRBV7-3 and TRBJ2-3; D gene uncertain. Germline CDR1 SGHTA, CDR2 FQGTGA. This CDR3 region has 12 residues. V was trimmed by 0 bases and J by 5 bases, leaving 3 bases between them.

The J gene is TRBJ2-2, the V gene TRBV5-5, with D tentatively TRBD1 or TRBD2 (5 bases each). This CDR3 is 14 amino acids long. V dropped 3 bases and J dropped 2 bases, with 8 bases sitting between them. Germline V gives CDR1 SGHKS, CDR2 YYEKEE (reference sequence). The CDR3 sequence: CASSWDGNTGELFF. The CDR3 DNA follows: TGTGCCAGCAGCTGGGACGGAAACACCGGGGAGCTGTTTTTT.

The rearrangement uses TRBV29-1 and TRBJ1-2; weak D call: TRBD1 (5 bases). Trimming stripped 7 bases from V and 4 bases from J, with 16 bases between. Germline V CDR1 and CDR2: SQVTM, ANQGSEA. The CDR3 length is 13 residues. DNA of the CDR3: TGCAGCGCCGGGATGCGGGGGGGCTATGGCTACACCTTC. Its protein product is CSAGMRGGYGYTF. The whole variable domain, remainder taken from reference TRBV29-1 and TRBJ1-2, is SAVISQKPSRDICQRGTSLTIQCQVDSQVTMMFWYRQQPGQSLTLIATANQGSEATYESGFVIDKFPISRPNLTFSTLTVSNMSPEDSSIYLCSAGMRGGYGYTFGSGTRLTVV.

The V call is TRBV2, the J call TRBJ1-4, with 8 bases lining up with TRBD1. Germline CDR1 is SNHLY and CDR2 is FYNNEI. Trimming took 5 bases from V and 7 from J; bases not matched to a gene: 6. The CDR3 is 14 residues long. The chain's CDR3 is CASSTGTGGEKLFF. The CDR3 bases are TGTGCCAGCAGTACCGGGACAGGTGGTGAAAAACTGTTTTTT.

The rearrangement links TRBV6-5 to TRBJ1-3; D is unresolved. Per the germline V gene, CDR1 is MNHEY and CDR2 is SVGAGI. The CDR3 sequence is 15 residues long. Trimming cost V 0 bases and J 3 bases, with 9 bases left between them. The DNA for the CDR3 is TGTGCCAGCAGTTACTCGGCAGACTATGGAAACACCATATATTTT. Residues: CASSYSADYGNTIYF.

The rearrangement uses TRBV18 and TRBJ2-7, with 8 bases lining up with TRBD1. From germline, CDR1 is KGHSH and CDR2 LQKENI. The CDR3 is 13 residues long. The ends lost 2 bases at V and 5 bases at J; junction bases unmatched: 2. The CDR3 nucleotides read TGTGCCAGCTCACCAGGGACAGGAAACGAGCAGTACTTC. Translated, it gives CASSPGTGNEQYF.

This rearrangement joins TRBV7-8 to TRBJ1-2; D is possibly TRBD1 (5 bases). The V end lost 5 bases, the J end lost 4 bases, and 20 bases lay between the germline ends. Germline CDR1 and CDR2: SGHVS and FQNEAQ. CDR3 length equals 16 residues. This chain's CDR3 is CASSPTRTGEAYGYTF. CDR3 DNA sequence: TGTGCCAGCAGCCCGACCAGGACGGGGGAAGCCTATGGCTACACCTTC.

The chain has TRBV3-1 (or the pseudogene TRBV3-2) and TRBJ1-2; 7 positions match TRBD1. V lost 2 bases and J lost 4; bases outside the gene matches: 1. Germline CDR1 and CDR2: LGHDT and YNNKEL (reference sequence). The CDR3 totals 13 residues. The CDR3 DNA reads as TGTGCCAGCAGCCAAAGGGACAGCTATGGCTACACCTTC. Protein product: CASSQRDSYGYTF.

The genes are TRBV4-2 and TRBJ2-1; 11 bases are shared with TRBD2. Germline trimming cut 6 bases from V and 3 bases from J; bases unmatched to any gene: 4. There are 15 residues in the CDR3. Germline lookup yields CDR1 LGHNA and CDR2 YNFKEQ. Here the CDR3 reads CASSPGLAGYNEQFF. CDR3 coding DNA: TGTGCCAGCAGTCCAGGACTAGCGGGCTACAATGAGCAGTTCTTC.

V and J are TRBV10-2 and TRBJ1-5; no firm D call. The length of the CDR3 is 12 residues. V shed 6 bases and J shed 5 bases, with 8 bases lying between them. Germline V lookup: CDR1 WSHSY, CDR2 SAAADI. The CDR3 region has the DNA TGCGCCAGCAGGGACGGTGATCAGCCCCAGCATTTT. Its translation is CASRDGDQPQHF.

The chain is built from TRBV3-1 (or the pseudogene TRBV3-2) and TRBJ1-1; 7 bases line up with TRBD1. V gave up 4 bases and J gave up 4 bases; unmatched junction bases: 6. From germline, CDR1 is LGHDT and CDR2 YNNKEL (reference sequence). The CDR3 has 14 amino acids. CDR3 coding DNA: TGTGCCAGCAGCCCGCCCAGGGGGGTCACTGAAGCTTTCTTT. Protein: CASSPPRGVTEAFF.

The V call is TRBV4-1, the J call TRBJ2-3; 16 bases map to TRBD2. CDR1 is MGHRA, CDR2 YSYEKL, per germline. V shed 4 bases and J 2 bases; nucleotides not matched to a gene: 3. The CDR3 loop spans 17 amino acids. The CDR3 sequence is CASSLGLAGGLTDTQYF. The CDR3 nucleotides are TGCGCCAGCAGCCTGGGACTAGCGGGAGGGCTCACAGATACGCAGTATTTT.

The chain uses TRBV6-5 and TRBJ1-2, with D perhaps TRBD1 (5 bases). The V gene lost 4 bases and the J gene lost 4 bases, with 13 bases spanning the gap. This CDR3 is 14 amino acids long. Germline CDR1 and CDR2: MNHEY and SVGAGI. CDR3: CASSSLGGVYGYTF. DNA of the CDR3: TGTGCCAGCAGTTCCCTTGGGGGGGTCTATGGCTACACCTTC.

The rearrangement uses TRBV25-1 and TRBJ2-2, with 8 bases that match TRBD1. Germline V gene lookup returns CDR1 MGHDK and CDR2 SYGVNS. CDR3 length: 15 amino acids. Germline trimming cut 7 bases from V and 4 bases from J; bases unmatched to any gene: 8. CDR3 protein: CASTDRGEGTGELFF. CDR3 nucleotides: TGTGCCAGCACAGACAGGGGAGAGGGCACCGGGGAGCTGTTTTTT.

V and J are TRBV12-3 or TRBV12-4 and TRBJ1-5; no firm D call. Trimming removed 3 bases at V and 3 bases at J, with 3 bases between. This CDR3 is built from 12 residues. As DNA, the CDR3 is TGTGCCAGCAGTTTCCTCAATCAGCCCCAGCATTTT. Protein sequence: CASSFLNQPQHF.

The V call is TRBV29-1, the J call TRBJ1-1; 9 nucleotides align to TRBD1. This CDR3 has 12 residues. Trimming cost V 7 bases and J 5 bases; bases outside gene matches: 5. The V gene's germline CDR1 is SQVTM and CDR2 ANQGSEA. The CDR3 sequence is CSAWDRATEAFF. The CDR3 DNA is TGCAGCGCATGGGACAGGGCTACTGAAGCTTTCTTT.

The chain joins TRBV5-5 to TRBJ1-1; 9 bases are a match to TRBD1. CDR1 is SGHKS and CDR2 is YYEKEE in the germline V gene (reference sequence). V shed 3 bases, J shed 1 base, and the junction held 4 bases outside the gene matches. The length of the CDR3 is 15 residues. The CDR3 loop is CASSSRTGANTEAFF. CDR3 nucleotide sequence: TGTGCCAGCAGCTCTCGGACAGGGGCGAACACTGAAGCTTTCTTT.

The chain employs TRBV3-1 (or the pseudogene TRBV3-2) and TRBJ2-2, with 8 bases fitting TRBD1. After removal of 8 bases from V and 3 bases from J, the junction contained 14 bases not matched to a gene. Looked up from germline, CDR1 is LGHDT and CDR2 is YNNKEL (reference sequence). The length of the CDR3 is 17 residues. CDR3 DNA: TGTGCCAGCCGCTCTAGGGACAGGCTTCGGGACACCGGGGAGCTGTTTTTT. Protein sequence: CASRSRDRLRDTGELFF.